A selection of T cell receptor beta chains follows, all from one sample in a study of blood T cell repertoires in COVID-19. Repertoires were generated with immunoSEQ multiplex PCR, while TCRdb's copy carries only in-frame clones and drops some. The sample has hundreds of thousands of clones; 70% to 90% are singletons. The material sequenced was PBMCs or T cells enriched from blood (not recorded which). The source is a woman in her sixties who had recovered from COVID-19. Both conserved end residues are part of each CDR3. D genes are given only for firm matches. Not every row has a clone size; where given, it reads once, few, many or a size class.

abundance	d_gene	len	v_gene	j_gene	CDR3aa	CDR3nt
NA	NA	13	TRBV2	TRBJ1-6	CASTAGENSPLHF	TGTGCCAGCACGGCAGGGGAGAATTCACCCCTCCACTTT
NA	NA	17	TRBV6-1	TRBJ2-2	CASSAPGLRGITGELFF	TGTGCCAGCAGTGCTCCCGGGCTGAGGGGGATCACCGGGGAGCTGTTTTTT
NA	TRBD2	18	TRBV9	TRBJ2-2	CASSWGLAGAANTGELFF	TGTGCCAGCAGCTGGGGTCTAGCGGGGGCCGCGAACACCGGGGAGCTGTTTTTT
NA	NA	15	TRBV10-3	TRBJ2-1	CAISEAGVKVNEQFF	TGTGCCATCAGTGAGGCAGGGGTAAAAGTCAATGAGCAGTTCTTC
NA	NA	15	TRBV14	TRBJ1-5	CASSLSGAHNQPQHF	TGTGCCAGCAGCCTCTCAGGGGCCCACAATCAGCCCCAGCATTTT
NA	TRBD2	13	TRBV19	TRBJ2-1	CASSIGSGGPQFF	TGTGCCAGTAGTATTGGTAGCGGGGGGCCACAGTTCTTC
NA	NA	16	TRBV14	TRBJ2-1	CASSPLRAGANNEQFF	TGTGCCAGCAGCCCTCTTCGGGCGGGGGCTAACAATGAGCAGTTCTTC
once	TRBD2	14	TRBV10-3	TRBJ2-5	CAIKRGLDGETQYF	TGTGCCATCAAAAGGGGACTAGATGGGGAGACCCAGTACTTC
NA	TRBD2	16	TRBV2	TRBJ2-6	CASSVKRGFGANVLTF	TGTGCCAGCAGTGTGAAGCGGGGATTTGGGGCCAACGTCCTGACTTTC
few	NA	15	TRBV19	TRBJ1-1	CASSFRQALNTEAFF	TGTGCCAGTAGTTTCAGACAGGCCCTGAACACTGAAGCTTTCTTT
once	NA	15	TRBV11-2	TRBJ2-5	CASSLVLGGQETQYF	TGTGCCAGCAGCTTAGTTTTAGGCGGGCAAGAGACCCAGTACTTC
NA	NA	11	TRBV29-1	TRBJ2-1	CSVGQLDEQFF	TGCAGCGTCGGACAGTTAGACGAGCAGTTCTTC
NA	TRBD2	14	TRBV28	TRBJ2-7	CASSLGLAGSEQYF	TGTGCCAGCAGTTTGGGGCTAGCGGGAAGCGAGCAGTACTTC
NA	NA	13	TRBV11-3	TRBJ1-2	CASSLGGWYGYTF	TGTGCCAGCAGCTTGGGGGGTTGGTATGGCTACACCTTC
few	TRBD1	15	TRBV3-1/TRBV3-2	TRBJ1-4	CASSRSGTGNEKLFF	TGTGCCAGCAGCCGCTCCGGGACAGGGAATGAAAAACTGTTTTTT
NA	NA	19	TRBV12-5	TRBJ1-1	CASGLISPIGTGSTGEAFF	TGTGCTAGTGGTTTGATTTCCCCCATTGGTACAGGGTCAACAGGTGAAGCTTTCTTT
NA	NA	14	TRBV7-6	TRBJ1-2	CASSPSTEPYGYTF	TGTGCCAGCAGCCCATCGACAGAACCCTATGGCTACACCTTC
NA	NA	13	TRBV12-3/TRBV12-4	TRBJ2-3	CASSSRGTDTQYF	TGTGCCAGCAGTTCCAGGGGCACAGATACGCAGTATTTT
NA	NA	15	TRBV7-8	TRBJ2-3	CASSFAGPSTDTQYF	TGTGCCAGCAGCTTCGCGGGACCTAGCACAGATACGCAGTATTTT
NA	TRBD2	17	TRBV9	TRBJ2-1	CASSAREGPSSYNEQFF	TGTGCCAGCAGCGCCCGGGAGGGGCCCAGCTCCTACAATGAGCAGTTCTTC
NA	NA	18	TRBV9	TRBJ2-1	CASSTQNLQELGLNEQFF	TGTGCCAGCAGCACACAGAACCTACAGGAATTGGGGTTGAATGAGCAGTTCTTC
NA	NA	15	TRBV2	TRBJ1-5	CASSEWGGRNQPQHF	TGTGCCAGCAGTGAGTGGGGGGGACGCAATCAGCCCCAGCATTTT
NA	TRBD1	12	TRBV27	TRBJ1-6	CASSGQGSALHF	TGTGCCAGCAGTGGACAGGGATCAGCCCTCCACTTT